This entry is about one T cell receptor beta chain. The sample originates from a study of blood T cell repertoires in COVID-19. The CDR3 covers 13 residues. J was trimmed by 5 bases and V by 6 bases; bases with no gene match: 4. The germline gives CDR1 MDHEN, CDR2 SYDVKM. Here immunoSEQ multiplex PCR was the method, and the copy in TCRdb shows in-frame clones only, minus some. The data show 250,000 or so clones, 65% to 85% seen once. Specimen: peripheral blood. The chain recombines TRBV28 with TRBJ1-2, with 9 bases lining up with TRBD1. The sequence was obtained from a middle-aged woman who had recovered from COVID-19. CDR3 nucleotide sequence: TGTGCCAGCAGCCAGGGGACAGGGTATGGCTACACCTTC. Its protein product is CASSQGTGYGYTF.